This T cell receptor beta chain was sequenced for a study of T cells in Graves' hyperthyroidism and ophthalmopathy. Study background: At initial diagnosis, before any treatment had begun, peripheral blood was obtained. Whole-study results and caveats: Median prediction lead before ophthalmopathy onset was roughly 6 months with the model.

Notes on this clonotype: The target antigen is unknown.

TCR beta CDR3 regions were amplified from RNA. The primer set for the first-round RT-PCR of the TCR CDR3 was HTBI. TCRdb reprocessed the multiplex PCR reads via MiXCR and lists one record per CDR3 protein. The sample includes 350,000 or so distinct CDR3 sequences, about 18% of them seen just once. For the diagnoses, clinical symptoms, serum thyroxine and TRAb, thyroid ultrasound and orbital computed tomography were used. The origin of this receptor is a woman younger than 45 with Graves' hyperthyroidism that later progressed to Graves' ophthalmopathy. Sequencing used blood.

The CDR3 sequence is CASSPNSGTWGEKLFF. CDR3 DNA: TGTGCCAGCAGCCCGAATTCCGGGACGTGGGGGGAAAAACTGTTTTTT. This chain uses TRBV12-3 or TRBV12-4 with TRBJ1-4, with TRBD1 as a possible D gene (5 bases). The CDR3 is 16 residues long. The V end lost 6 bases, the J end lost 8 bases, and 22 bases lay between the germline ends.